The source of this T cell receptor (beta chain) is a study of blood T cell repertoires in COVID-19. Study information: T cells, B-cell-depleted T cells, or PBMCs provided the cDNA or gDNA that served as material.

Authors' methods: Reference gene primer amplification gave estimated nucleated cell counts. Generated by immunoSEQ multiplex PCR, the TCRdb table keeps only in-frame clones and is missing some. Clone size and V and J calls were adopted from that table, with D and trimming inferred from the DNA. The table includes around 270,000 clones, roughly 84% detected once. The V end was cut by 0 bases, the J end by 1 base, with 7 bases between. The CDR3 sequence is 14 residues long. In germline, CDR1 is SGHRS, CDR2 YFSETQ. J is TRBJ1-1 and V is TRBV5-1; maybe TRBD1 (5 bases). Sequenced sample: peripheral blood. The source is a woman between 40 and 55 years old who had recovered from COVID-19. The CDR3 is CASSLDTGNTEAFF. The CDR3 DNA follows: TGCGCCAGCAGCTTGGATACAGGGAACACTGAAGCTTTCTTT.